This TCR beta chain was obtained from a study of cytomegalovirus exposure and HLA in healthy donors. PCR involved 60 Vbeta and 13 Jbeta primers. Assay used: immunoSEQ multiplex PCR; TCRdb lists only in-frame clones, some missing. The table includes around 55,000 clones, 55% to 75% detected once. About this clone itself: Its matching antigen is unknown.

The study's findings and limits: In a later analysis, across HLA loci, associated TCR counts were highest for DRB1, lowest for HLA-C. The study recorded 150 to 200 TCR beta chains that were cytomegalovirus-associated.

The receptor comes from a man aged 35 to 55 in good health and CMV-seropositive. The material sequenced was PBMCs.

The CDR3 reads CASSENRGSVTEAFF. In DNA, the CDR3 is TGCGCCAGCAGCGAAAACAGGGGAAGTGTCACTGAAGCTTTCTTT. J is TRBJ1-1 and V is TRBV5-1; TRBD1 matches 7 bases. The CDR3 is 15 amino acids. V lost 4 bases, J lost 4 bases, and 10 bases stayed unmatched. Germline CDR1 reads SGHRS; CDR2 reads YFSETQ.